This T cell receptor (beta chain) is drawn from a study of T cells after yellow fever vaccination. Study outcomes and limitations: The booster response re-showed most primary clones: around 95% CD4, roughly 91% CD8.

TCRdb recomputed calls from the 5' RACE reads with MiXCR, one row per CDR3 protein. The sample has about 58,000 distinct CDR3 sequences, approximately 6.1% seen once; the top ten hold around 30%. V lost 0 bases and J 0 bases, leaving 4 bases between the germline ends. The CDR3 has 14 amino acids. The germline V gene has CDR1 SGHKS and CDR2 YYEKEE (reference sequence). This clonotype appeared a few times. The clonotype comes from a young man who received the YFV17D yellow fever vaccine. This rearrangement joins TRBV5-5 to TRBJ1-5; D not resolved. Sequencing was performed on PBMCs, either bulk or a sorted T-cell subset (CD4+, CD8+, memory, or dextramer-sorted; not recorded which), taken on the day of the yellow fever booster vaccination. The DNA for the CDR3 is TGTGCCAGCAGCTTGGAGCGTAGCAATCAGCCCCAGCATTTT. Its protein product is CASSLERSNQPQHF.